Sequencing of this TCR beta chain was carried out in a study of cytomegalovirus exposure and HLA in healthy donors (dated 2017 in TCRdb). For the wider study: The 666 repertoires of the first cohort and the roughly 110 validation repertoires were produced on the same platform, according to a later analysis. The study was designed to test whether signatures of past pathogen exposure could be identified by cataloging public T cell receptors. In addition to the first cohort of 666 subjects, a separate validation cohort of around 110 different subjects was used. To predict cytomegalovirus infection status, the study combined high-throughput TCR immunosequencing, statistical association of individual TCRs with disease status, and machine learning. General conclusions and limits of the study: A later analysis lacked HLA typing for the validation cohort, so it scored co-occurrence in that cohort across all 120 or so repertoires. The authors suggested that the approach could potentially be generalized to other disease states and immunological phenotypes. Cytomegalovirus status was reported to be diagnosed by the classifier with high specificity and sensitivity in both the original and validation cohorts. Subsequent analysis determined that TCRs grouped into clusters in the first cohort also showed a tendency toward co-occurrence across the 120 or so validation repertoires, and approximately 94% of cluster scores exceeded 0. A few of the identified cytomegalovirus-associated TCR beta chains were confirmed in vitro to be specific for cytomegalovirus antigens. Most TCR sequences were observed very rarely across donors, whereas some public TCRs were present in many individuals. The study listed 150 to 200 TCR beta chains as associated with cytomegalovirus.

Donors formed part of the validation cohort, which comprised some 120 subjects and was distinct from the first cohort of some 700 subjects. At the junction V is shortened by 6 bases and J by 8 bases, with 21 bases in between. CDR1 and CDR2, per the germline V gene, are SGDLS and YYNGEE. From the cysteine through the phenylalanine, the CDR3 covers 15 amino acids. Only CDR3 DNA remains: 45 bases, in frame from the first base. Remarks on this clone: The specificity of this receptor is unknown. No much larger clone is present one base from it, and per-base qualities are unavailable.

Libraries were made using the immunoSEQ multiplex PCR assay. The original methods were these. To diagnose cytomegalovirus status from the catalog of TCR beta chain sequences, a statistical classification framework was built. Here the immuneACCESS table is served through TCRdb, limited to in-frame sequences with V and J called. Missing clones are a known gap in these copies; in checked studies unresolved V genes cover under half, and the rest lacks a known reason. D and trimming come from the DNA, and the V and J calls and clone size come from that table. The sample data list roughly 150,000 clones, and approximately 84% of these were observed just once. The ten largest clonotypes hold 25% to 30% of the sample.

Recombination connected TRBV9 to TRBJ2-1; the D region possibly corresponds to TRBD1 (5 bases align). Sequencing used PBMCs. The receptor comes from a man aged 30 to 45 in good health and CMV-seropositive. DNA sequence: TGTGCCAGCACCCCGGACAAGGCGGCGTATTATGAGCAGTTCTTC. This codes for CASTPDKAAYYEQFF.